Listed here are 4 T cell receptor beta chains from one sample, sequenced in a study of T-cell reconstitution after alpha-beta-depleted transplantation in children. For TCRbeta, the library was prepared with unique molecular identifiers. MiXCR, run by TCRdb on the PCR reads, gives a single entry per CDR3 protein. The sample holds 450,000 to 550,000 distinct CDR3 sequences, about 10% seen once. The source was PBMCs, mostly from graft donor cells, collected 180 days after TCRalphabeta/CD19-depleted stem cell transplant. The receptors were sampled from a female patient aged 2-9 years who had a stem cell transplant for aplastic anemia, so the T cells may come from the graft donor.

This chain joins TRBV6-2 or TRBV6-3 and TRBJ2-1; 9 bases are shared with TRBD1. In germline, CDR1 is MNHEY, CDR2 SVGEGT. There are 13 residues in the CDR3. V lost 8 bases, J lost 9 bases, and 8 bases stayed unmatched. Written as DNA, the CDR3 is TGTGCCAGCGCGGAGGGACAGGGAATTGAGCAGTTCTTC. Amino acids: CASAEGQGIEQFF.

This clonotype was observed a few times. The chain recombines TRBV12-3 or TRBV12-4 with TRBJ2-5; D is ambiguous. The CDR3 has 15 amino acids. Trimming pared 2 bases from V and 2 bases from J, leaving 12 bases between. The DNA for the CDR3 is TGTGCCAGCAGTTTAAACAACCGTAGGCAAGAGACCCAGTACTTC. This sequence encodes CASSLNNRRQETQYF.

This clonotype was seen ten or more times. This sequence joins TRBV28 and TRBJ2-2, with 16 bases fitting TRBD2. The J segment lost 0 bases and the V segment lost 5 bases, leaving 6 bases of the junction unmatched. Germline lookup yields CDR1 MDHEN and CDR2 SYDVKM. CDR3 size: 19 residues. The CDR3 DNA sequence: TGTGCCAGCAGTCCGCCGGGACTAGCGGGAGGGACGAACACCGGGGAGCTGTTTTTT. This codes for CASSPPGLAGGTNTGELFF.

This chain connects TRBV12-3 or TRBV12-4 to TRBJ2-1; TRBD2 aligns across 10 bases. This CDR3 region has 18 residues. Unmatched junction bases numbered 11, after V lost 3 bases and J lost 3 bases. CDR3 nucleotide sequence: TGTGCCAGCAGTTTCCCTATCATTCTAGCGGGAGTCTACAATGAGCAGTTCTTC. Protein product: CASSFPIILAGVYNEQFF.